This T cell receptor beta chain was captured by sequencing in a study of T-cell reconstitution after alpha-beta-depleted transplantation in children. The V gene lost 0 bases and the J gene lost 3 bases, with 14 bases spanning the gap. The CDR3 is 16 amino acids. Germline assignment: CDR1 SQVTM and CDR2 ANQGSEA. During its preparation, the TCRbeta library received unique molecular identifiers. In TCRdb, the PCR reads were re-called with MiXCR into one record per CDR3 protein. The top ten clones hold more than 5.5% of a sample with about 460,000 distinct CDR3 sequences, around 12% of them seen once. Ten or more counts support this clonotype.

Sequencing was performed on PBMCs from the stem cell graft donor, taken from the stem cell graft. This clonotype was obtained from a human donor who donated a stem cell graft to a child with combined immunodeficiency. The chain links TRBV29-1 to TRBJ2-2, with a weak D call TRBD1 (5 bases). The CDR3 spells CSVEDSVLGHTGELFF. The DNA of the CDR3 is TGCAGCGTTGAAGATTCGGTATTGGGGCACACCGGGGAGCTGTTTTTT.